Presented here are 4 T cell receptor beta chains from one specimen sequenced in a study of graft-versus-host responses after intestinal transplantation (dated by TCRdb to the early 2020s). Interpreted using the paper, the time point label stands for: cells obtained before transplantation from donor or recipient. Antigen specificity for these receptors is unknown. Library construction relied on the immunoSEQ multiplex PCR assay. This immuneACCESS table, as held by TCRdb, lists in-frame sequences with V and J called but not all clones. Of the missing ones, under half trace to an unresolved V gene in checked studies; the others have no known cause. Here the sample has around 96,000 clones; about 90% occur a single time. The ten largest clones capture roughly 0.17% of the sample. The sequencing here drew on unstimulated CD4+ T cells sorted from spleen or lymph node cells, taken before intestinal transplant. All receptors derive from a human donor who received an intestinal transplant.

The rearrangement links TRBV29-1 to TRBJ2-2, with D possibly being TRBD2 (5 bases). The CDR3 has 14 residues. The germline V gene has CDR1 SQVTM and CDR2 ANQGSEA. V dropped 7 bases and J dropped 0 bases, with 12 bases sitting between them. The CDR3 DNA reads TGCAGCGCCTTAGAGGGCTCGAACACCGGGGAGCTGTTTTTT. Encoded protein: CSALEGSNTGELFF.

The chain combines TRBV5-1 with TRBJ1-6; 7 nucleotides align to TRBD1. The ends lost 3 bases at V and 7 bases at J; junction bases unmatched: 7. CDR3 size: 15 residues. CDR1 is SGHRS, CDR2 YFSETQ, per germline. CDR3 residues: CASSSAGTANSPLHF. The CDR3 bases are TGCGCCAGCAGCTCGGCCGGGACAGCGAATTCACCCCTCCACTTT.

The chain has TRBV6-5 and TRBJ1-5, with 7 bases that match TRBD1. The CDR3 covers 15 residues. Germline V gene lookup returns CDR1 MNHEY and CDR2 SVGAGI. V shed 2 bases and J 2 bases; nucleotides not matched to a gene: 3. In nucleotides, the CDR3 is TGTGCCAGCAGTTACGACAGGGAGGGCAATCAGCCCCAGCATTTT. This gives the protein CASSYDREGNQPQHF.

This chain connects TRBV5-1 to TRBJ1-3, with TRBD1 matching over 8 bases. The J segment lost 4 bases and the V segment lost 4 bases, leaving 4 bases of the junction unmatched. Germline V gene lookup returns CDR1 SGHRS and CDR2 YFSETQ. CDR3 size: 14 residues. This chain's CDR3 is CASSPDRAGNTIYF. CDR3 DNA sequence: TGCGCCAGCAGCCCGGACAGGGCGGGAAACACCATATATTTT.